This T cell receptor (beta chain) was documented in a study of blood T cell repertoires in COVID-19. Study-wide context: The United States, Italy and Spain provided the acute and convalescent COVID-19 samples.

The CDR3 totals 15 residues. Germline values: CDR1 MDHEN, CDR2 SYDVKM. V lost 5 bases, J lost 3 bases, and 17 bases lay in between. Under the authors' procedure: Estimation of nucleated cell counts was performed using reference gene primer amplification. Generated by immunoSEQ multiplex PCR, the TCRdb table keeps only in-frame clones and is missing some. For V, J and clone size, that table is used; D and trimming come from the DNA. The table records under 110,000 clones, around 92% of them present only once. The V call is TRBV28, the J call TRBJ2-7; possibly TRBD1 for D (6 bases). The sequencing sample was made of peripheral blood. This clonotype was obtained from a man aged 45-65 years with active COVID-19. CDR3 sequence: CASSQTGLSHYEQYF. The CDR3 coding sequence is TGTGCCAGCAGTCAAACAGGGTTGAGCCACTACGAGCAGTACTTC. Using reference TRBV28 and TRBJ2-7 for the parts outside the CDR3, the full variable domain is DVKVTQSSRYLVKRTGEKVFLECVQDMDHENMFWYRQDPGLGLRLIYFSYDVKMKEKGDIPEGYSVSREKKERFSLILESASTNQTSMYLCASSQTGLSHYEQYFGPGTRLTVT.